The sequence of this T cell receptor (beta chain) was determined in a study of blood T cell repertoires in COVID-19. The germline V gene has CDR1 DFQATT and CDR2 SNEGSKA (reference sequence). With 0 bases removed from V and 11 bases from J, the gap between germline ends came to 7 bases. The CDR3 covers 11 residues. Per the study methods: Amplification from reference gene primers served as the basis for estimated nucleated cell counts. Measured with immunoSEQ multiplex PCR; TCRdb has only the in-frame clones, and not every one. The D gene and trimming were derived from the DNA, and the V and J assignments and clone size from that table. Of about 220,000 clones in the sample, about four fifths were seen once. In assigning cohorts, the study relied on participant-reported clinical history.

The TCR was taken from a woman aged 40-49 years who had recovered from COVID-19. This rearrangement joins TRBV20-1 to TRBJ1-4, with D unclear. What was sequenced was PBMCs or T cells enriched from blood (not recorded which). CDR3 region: CSARDSHKLFF. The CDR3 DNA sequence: TGCAGTGCTAGAGATTCACACAAACTGTTTTTT.